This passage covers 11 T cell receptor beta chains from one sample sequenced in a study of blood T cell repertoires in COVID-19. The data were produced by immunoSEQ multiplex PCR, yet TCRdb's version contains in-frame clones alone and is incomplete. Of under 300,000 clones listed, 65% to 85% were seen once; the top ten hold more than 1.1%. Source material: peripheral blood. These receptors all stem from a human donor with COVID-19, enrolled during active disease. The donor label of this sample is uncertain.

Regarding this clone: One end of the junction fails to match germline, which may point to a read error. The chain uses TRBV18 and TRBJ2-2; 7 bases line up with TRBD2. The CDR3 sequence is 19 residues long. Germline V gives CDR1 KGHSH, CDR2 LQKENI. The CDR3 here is CASSPPGVSGITNTGELFF. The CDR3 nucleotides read TGTGCCAGCTCCCCACCGGGGGTAAGCGGGATAACGAACACCGGGGAGCTGTTTTTT.

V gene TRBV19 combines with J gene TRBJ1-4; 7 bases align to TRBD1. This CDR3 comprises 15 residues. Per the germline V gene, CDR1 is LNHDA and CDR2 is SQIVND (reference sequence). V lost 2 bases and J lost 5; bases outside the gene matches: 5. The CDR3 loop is CASSIRAGGNEKLFF. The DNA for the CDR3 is TGTGCCAGTAGTATACGCGCAGGGGGGAATGAAAAACTGTTTTTT.

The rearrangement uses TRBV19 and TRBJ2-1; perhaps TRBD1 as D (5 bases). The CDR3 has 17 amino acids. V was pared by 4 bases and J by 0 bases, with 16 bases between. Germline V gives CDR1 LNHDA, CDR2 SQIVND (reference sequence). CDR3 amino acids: CASSKQAGLSSYNEQFF. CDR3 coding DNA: TGTGCCAGTAGTAAACAGGCAGGCCTGAGCTCCTACAATGAGCAGTTCTTC.

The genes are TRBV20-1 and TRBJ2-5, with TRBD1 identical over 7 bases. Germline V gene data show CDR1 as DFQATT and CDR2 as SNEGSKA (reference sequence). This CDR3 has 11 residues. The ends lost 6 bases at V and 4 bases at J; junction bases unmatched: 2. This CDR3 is CSAGTAETQYF. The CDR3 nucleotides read TGCAGTGCCGGGACAGCAGAGACCCAGTACTTC.

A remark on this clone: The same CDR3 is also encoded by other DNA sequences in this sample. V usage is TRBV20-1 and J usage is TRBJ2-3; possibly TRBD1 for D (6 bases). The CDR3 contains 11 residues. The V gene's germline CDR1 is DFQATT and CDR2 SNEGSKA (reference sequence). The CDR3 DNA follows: TGCAGGGGGGCGATAGGAGATACGCAGTATTTT. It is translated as CRGAIGDTQYF.

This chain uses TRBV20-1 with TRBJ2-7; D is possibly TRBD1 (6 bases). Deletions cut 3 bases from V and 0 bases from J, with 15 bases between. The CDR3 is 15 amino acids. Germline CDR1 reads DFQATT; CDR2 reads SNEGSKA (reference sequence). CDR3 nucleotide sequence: TGCAGTGCTAGTAGGGGGAGTTATGACTCCTACGAGCAGTACTTC. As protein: CSASRGSYDSYEQYF.

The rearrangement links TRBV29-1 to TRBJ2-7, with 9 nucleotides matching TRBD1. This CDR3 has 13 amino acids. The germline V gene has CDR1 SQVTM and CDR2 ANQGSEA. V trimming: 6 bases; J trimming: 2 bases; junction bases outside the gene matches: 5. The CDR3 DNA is TGCAGCGTCCAGGGACAGGGCCCCTACGAGCAGTACTTC. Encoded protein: CSVQGQGPYEQYF.

The CDR3 protein is CASSLSNLAGEQFF. As DNA, the CDR3 is TGTGCCAGCAGCTTGTCGAATTTAGCGGGTGAGCAGTTCTTC. This chain joins TRBV5-6 and TRBJ2-1; 7 nucleotides align to TRBD2. The germline gives CDR1 SGHDT, CDR2 YYEEEE. V dropped 1 base and J dropped 9; count of bases not matched to a gene: 7. CDR3 length: 14 residues.

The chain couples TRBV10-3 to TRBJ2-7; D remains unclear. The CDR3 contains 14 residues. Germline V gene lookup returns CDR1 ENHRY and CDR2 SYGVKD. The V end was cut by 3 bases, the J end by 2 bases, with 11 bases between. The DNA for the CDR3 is TGTGCCATCAGTGAACAGACACGGACCTACGAGCAGTACTTC. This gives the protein CAISEQTRTYEQYF.

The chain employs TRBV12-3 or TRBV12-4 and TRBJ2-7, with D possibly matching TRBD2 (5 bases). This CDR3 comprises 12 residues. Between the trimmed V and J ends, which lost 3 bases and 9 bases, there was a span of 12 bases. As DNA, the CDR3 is TGTGCCAGCAGTTTTCCCGGGGATAGGCAGTACTTC. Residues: CASSFPGDRQYF.

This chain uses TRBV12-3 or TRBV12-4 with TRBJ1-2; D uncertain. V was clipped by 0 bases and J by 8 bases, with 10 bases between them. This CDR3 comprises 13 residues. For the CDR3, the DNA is TGTGCCAGCAGTTTAGCGGTGCTACGAGGCTACACCTTC. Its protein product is CASSLAVLRGYTF.